These 20 T cell receptor beta chains originate from one sample sequenced in a study of long-term antiretroviral therapy in people with HIV (dated by TCRdb to the early 2020s). The immunoSEQ hsTCRB v3.0 assay was used at survey level resolution to sequence the TRB variable region. What TCRdb holds here is the immuneACCESS table cut down to in-frame rearrangements. Part of the clones is not present; checked against another copy, under half of the missing clones reflect an unresolved V gene, and the others are unexplained. Across this sample there are 15,000 to 20,000 clones, with around 89% seen only once. The top ten constitute around 9.1% of the sample. The sequences come from unsorted PBMCs, collected 4.2 years after starting antiretroviral therapy. These TCRs come from a man aged 50 to 59 with HIV.

This clone was seen a single time. This chain links TRBV19 with TRBJ1-2; TRBD1 might be the D (5 bases). The CDR3 runs 19 residues. V shed 0 bases and J shed 6 bases, with 26 bases lying between them. The germline V gene encodes CDR1 LNHDA and CDR2 SQIVND (reference sequence). The CDR3 DNA sequence: TGTGCCAGTAGTATAGATGGATCTTGGCGAAGGGGTACAGCTGATGGCTACACCTTC. Translation: CASSIDGSWRRGTADGYTF. The full variable domain, in which reference TRBV19 and TRBJ1-2 provide the parts outside the CDR3, is DGGITQSPKYLFRKEGQNVTLSCEQNLNHDAMYWYRQDPGQGLRLIYYSQIVNDFQKGDIAEGYSVSREKKESFPLTVTSAQKNPTAFYLCASSIDGSWRRGTADGYTFGSGTRLTVV.

J is TRBJ1-2 and V is TRBV7-2; the D gene is possibly TRBD1 (5 bases). The CDR3 extends over 15 amino acids. Trimming stripped 2 bases from V and 4 bases from J, with 14 bases between. The germline CDR1 and CDR2 sequences are SGHTA and FQGNSA. The chain's CDR3 is CASSLRGSLFYGYTF. CDR3 nucleotide sequence: TGTGCCAGCAGCTTAAGGGGCAGCCTGTTCTATGGCTACACCTTC.

Here the CDR3 reads CAISESVGRGSPNIQYF. CDR3 bases: TGTGCCATCAGTGAGTCTGTAGGGAGGGGTTCACCAAACATTCAGTACTTC. The rearrangement uses TRBV10-3 and TRBJ2-4, with TRBD2 matching over 7 bases. V gave up 0 bases and J gave up 6 bases; unmatched junction bases: 11. This CDR3 is built from 17 residues. Germline V lookup: CDR1 ENHRY, CDR2 SYGVKD.

This rearrangement joins TRBV5-4 to TRBJ2-7; TRBD1 aligns across 9 bases. V shed 2 bases, J shed 2 bases, and the junction held 5 bases outside the gene matches. CDR1 and CDR2 from the germline V gene are SGHNT and YYREEE (reference sequence). This CDR3 has 15 residues. The DNA for the CDR3 is TGTGCCAGCAGCTTTCTGGGACAGGGCCCCTACGAGCAGTACTTC. This translates into CASSFLGQGPYEQYF.

The CDR3 DNA reads TGCGCCAGCAGCTTGTCCGGGAACGAGCAGTACTTC. Translating it yields CASSLSGNEQYF. The chain employs TRBV5-1 and TRBJ2-7; possible D gene TRBD2, 5 bases. The germline V gene encodes CDR1 SGHRS and CDR2 YFSETQ. V was shortened by 1 base and J by 5 bases, with 7 bases between the two germline ends. This CDR3 has 12 amino acids.

The chain joins TRBV4-1 to TRBJ1-2; TRBD1 agrees at 7 bases. The germline V gene encodes CDR1 MGHRA and CDR2 YSYEKL. There are 15 residues in the CDR3. V was pared by 2 bases and J by 2 bases, with 5 bases of the junction left unmatched. CDR3 sequence: CASSQPEGANYGYTF. As DNA, the CDR3 is TGCGCCAGCAGCCAACCCGAGGGGGCCAACTATGGCTACACCTTC.

The chain recombines TRBV6-6 with TRBJ1-1; a weak D match, TRBD1 (5 bases). The CDR3 runs to 12 residues. Looked up from germline, CDR1 is MNHNY and CDR2 is SVGAGI (reference sequence). V lost 8 bases and J 4 bases, leaving 11 bases between the germline ends. CDR3 nucleotide sequence: TGTGCCAGCGGGGGAGGGGCCACTGAAGCTTTCTTT. Translation: CASGGGATEAFF.

The J gene is TRBJ2-7, the V gene TRBV5-6; 7 bases align to TRBD2. The CDR3 has 16 amino acids. Germline CDR1 and CDR2: SGHDT and YYEEEE. V lost 0 bases and J lost 4; bases outside the gene matches: 10. The CDR3 reads CASSLAWGAGVYEQYF. CDR3 bases: TGTGCCAGCAGCTTGGCCTGGGGCGCGGGGGTGTACGAGCAGTACTTC.

This chain uses TRBV4-3 with TRBJ2-1; 10 bases agree with TRBD1. This CDR3 is built from 16 residues. The germline V gene has CDR1 LGHNA and CDR2 YSLEER. Germline trimming cut 1 base from V and 7 bases from J; bases unmatched to any gene: 7. Here the CDR3 DNA reads TGCGCCAGCAGCCAAGGATCAGGACAGGGGGGGAATGAGCAGTTCTTC. This sequence encodes CASSQGSGQGGNEQFF.

The chain employs TRBV30 and TRBJ2-7; D possibly corresponds to TRBD1 (6 bases). From germline, CDR1 is GTSNPN and CDR2 SVGIG (reference sequence). This CDR3 region has 11 residues. V was clipped by 6 bases and J by 4 bases, with 10 bases between them. CDR3 in DNA: TGTGCCTGTTCCAGGGGTTACGAGCAGTACTTC. Translation gives CACSRGYEQYF.

This chain connects TRBV25-1 to TRBJ2-3; 7 bases align to TRBD1. From germline, CDR1 is MGHDK and CDR2 SYGVNS. V trimming: 4 bases; J trimming: 1 base; junction bases outside the gene matches: 5. The CDR3 runs to 15 residues. In nucleotides, the CDR3 is TGTGCCAGCAGTGTAGGGGGCGCCGGCACAGATACGCAGTATTTT. Translation gives CASSVGGAGTDTQYF.

The J gene is TRBJ2-3, the V gene TRBV9, with 7 bases matching TRBD1. Germline assignment: CDR1 SGDLS and CDR2 YYNGEE. J lost 7 bases, V lost 7 bases, and 15 bases had no gene match. The CDR3 is 15 residues long. The CDR3 loop is CASSNPGQNRNTQYF. CDR3 DNA: TGTGCCAGCTCAAACCCGGGACAGAATAGAAATACGCAGTATTTT.

The rearrangement links TRBV18 to TRBJ2-5; D unresolved. The germline gives CDR1 KGHSH, CDR2 LQKENI. This CDR3 contains 14 residues. V lost 5 bases and J 2 bases, leaving 12 bases between the germline ends. CDR3 coding DNA: TGTGCCAGCTCATGGTCCCCAGTACAAGAGACCCAGTACTTC. Protein: CASSWSPVQETQYF. The entire variable domain, with the rest obtained from reference TRBV18 and TRBJ2-5, is as follows: NAGVMQNPRHLVRRRGQEARLRCSPMKGHSHVYWYRQLPEEGLKFMVYLQKENIIDESGMPKERFSAEFPKEGPSILRIQQVVRGDSAAYFCASSWSPVQETQYFGPGTRLLVL.

The rearrangement links TRBV18 to TRBJ2-1; perhaps TRBD1 as D (6 bases). Germline-derived CDR1 and CDR2 are KGHSH and LQKENI. The CDR3 spans 15 residues. Trimming stripped 6 bases from V and 5 bases from J, with 17 bases between. CDR3 nucleotides: TGTGCCAGCTCCCGCGATCGGGGACATCACAATGAGCAGTTCTTC. This gives the protein CASSRDRGHHNEQFF.

This sequence joins TRBV7-9 and TRBJ1-6, with TRBD1 as a possible D gene (5 bases). V was cut by 0 bases and J by 10 bases, with 13 bases left in between. The CDR3 length is 15 residues. Germline V gives CDR1 SEHNR, CDR2 FQNEAQ (reference sequence). CDR3 nucleotide sequence: TGTGCCAGCAGCTTAGCGCGGCAGGGTAAATCACCCCTCCACTTT. Amino acids: CASSLARQGKSPLHF.

The chain uses TRBV27 and TRBJ1-2, with D possibly matching TRBD1 (5 bases). The V end was cut by 2 bases, the J end by 8 bases, with 12 bases between. This CDR3 spans 13 amino acids. Germline CDR1 reads MNHEY; CDR2 reads SMNVEV (reference sequence). The CDR3, as DNA: TGTGCCAGCAGTTTAGGGGGGGGAAACGGCTACACCTTC. Translating gives CASSLGGGNGYTF.

This chain connects TRBV7-2 to TRBJ1-1; a possible D gene is TRBD1 (5 bases). The V end was cut by 4 bases, the J end by 5 bases, with 11 bases between. Germline V lookup: CDR1 SGHTA, CDR2 FQGNSA. The CDR3 runs to 13 residues. CDR3 sequence reads: CASSSEGETEAFF. The CDR3 region has the DNA TGTGCCAGCAGCTCCGAAGGGGAGACTGAAGCTTTCTTT. The variable domain in full, completed from reference TRBV7-2 and TRBJ1-1, reads GAGVSQSPSNKVTEKGKDVELRCDPISGHTALYWYRQSLGQGLEFLIYFQGNSAPDKSGLPSDRFSAERTGGSVSTLTIQRTQQEDSAVYLCASSSEGETEAFFGQGTRLTVV.

For the CDR3, the DNA is TGCGCCAGCAGCCAAGAAAGTAGCAGGGGGTTCTACGAGCAGTACTTC. Translation: CASSQESSRGFYEQYF. This chain links TRBV4-1 with TRBJ2-7; 7 nucleotides line up with TRBD1. V gave up 0 bases and J gave up 3 bases; unmatched junction bases: 8. The CDR3 has 16 amino acids. The germline V gene encodes CDR1 MGHRA and CDR2 YSYEKL.

V gene TRBV11-2 combines with J gene TRBJ1-2, with D unresolved. V lost 5 bases and J 4 bases, leaving 17 bases between the germline ends. This CDR3 comprises 15 residues. CDR1 is SGHAT and CDR2 is FQNNGV in the germline V gene. The CDR3 spells CASSPGPFSRYGYTF. DNA of the CDR3: TGTGCCAGCAGCCCCGGGCCCTTCAGCCGCTATGGCTACACCTTC.

CDR3 nucleotide sequence: TGTGCCTGGGGTGGGGGGCGCGTATCCTACGAGCAGTACTTC. Residues: CAWGGGRVSYEQYF. This sequence joins TRBV30 and TRBJ2-7; D may correspond to TRBD1 or TRBD2 (6 bases each). V lost 5 bases and J lost 1, with 15 bases in between. The V gene's germline CDR1 is GTSNPN and CDR2 SVGIG (reference sequence). CDR3 length: 14 residues.